This TCR beta chain was sequenced in a study of monozygotic twins with inflammatory bowel disease. TCRdb reprocessed the 5' RACE reads, keeping one entry per CDR3 protein, no DNA. The sample has some 150,000 distinct CDR3 sequences. CDR1 is SGHRS and CDR2 is YFSETQ in the germline V gene. This CDR3 is 15 amino acids long. The sequenced sample was blood. The gene calls are TRBV5-1 and TRBJ2-5; TCRdb calls TRBD1, which cannot be checked without DNA. This TCR derives from a human donor with ulcerative colitis or Crohn's disease, or a healthy co-twin of an affected twin (not recorded which). CDR3 residues: CASSPGQGSEETQYF.